What follows are 6 T cell receptor beta chains derived from one specimen sequenced in a study of CD8 T cells in ankylosing spondylitis. Study-level findings and limits: Typical of ankylosing spondylitis blood, it appeared, was a TCR beta motif of under 10 highly homologous variants.

TCRdb re-analysed the 5' RACE reads in MiXCR, keeping a single row per CDR3 protein. The table shows around 890,000 distinct CDR3 sequences, with about an eighth occurring only once. These receptors' antigens are unknown. Sequences were obtained from blood, either unsorted or a sorted T cell fraction (not recorded which). These receptors originate from a male donor with ankylosing spondylitis.

The chain combines TRBV24-1 with TRBJ2-1; 16 bases map to TRBD2. The CDR3 runs 15 residues. The trim removed 7 bases at V and 9 bases at J, leaving 5 bases unmatched. Germline CDR1 is KGHDR and CDR2 is SFDVKD. The CDR3 DNA reads TGTGCCACCAGGGGGACTAGCGGGAGGGCCGTTGAGCAGTTCTTC. Encoded protein: CATRGTSGRAVEQFF.

The chain links TRBV6-5 to TRBJ1-3; possible D gene TRBD1, 5 bases. V shed 7 bases and J shed 8 bases, with 18 bases lying between them. Germline loops: CDR1 MNHEY, CDR2 SVGAGI. CDR3 length: 14 residues. CDR3 sequence reads: CASMFPGRSDTIYF. CDR3 DNA: TGTGCCAGCATGTTTCCAGGGAGGTCGGACACCATATATTTT.

This chain joins TRBV20-1 and TRBJ2-2; D is unclear. The germline gives CDR1 DFQATT, CDR2 SNEGSKA (reference sequence). This CDR3 spans 14 amino acids. The ends were cut back, 3 bases at V and 7 bases at J, with 15 bases in the middle. CDR3 residues: CSARVQFLGGELFF. Here the CDR3 DNA reads TGCAGTGCTAGGGTCCAGTTCTTAGGCGGGGAGCTGTTTTTT.

This clonotype was picked up many times. The chain joins TRBV7-2 to TRBJ1-2; D is unclear. Trimming removed 1 base from V and 8 bases from J, with 14 bases in between. The CDR3 is 14 amino acids. Germline lookup yields CDR1 SGHTA and CDR2 FQGNSA. The DNA for the CDR3 is TGTGCCAGCAGCTTAGGGCGGACGTCGTCGGGCTACACCTTC. Translating it yields CASSLGRTSSGYTF.

This clonotype occurred a few times. The CDR3 DNA is TGTGCCAGCAGTTTCGAAGGGGGATCACCCCTCCACTTT. This translates into CASSFEGGSPLHF. The V and J genes are TRBV6-4 and TRBJ1-6, with D tentatively TRBD1 (6 bases). The germline gives CDR1 MRHNA, CDR2 SNTAGT. Trimming cost V 5 bases and J 10 bases, with 12 bases left between them. The CDR3 is made up of 13 amino acids.

The chain is built from TRBV11-2 and TRBJ2-6, with 7 bases identical to TRBD1. CDR1 and CDR2 from the germline V gene are SGHAT and FQNNGV. This CDR3 spans 17 amino acids. The junction had 6 bases not matched to a gene; V was cut back by 4 bases and J by 0 bases. The CDR3 spells CASSWTGLRSGANVLTF. The CDR3 coding sequence is TGTGCCAGCAGCTGGACAGGTTTACGCTCTGGGGCCAACGTCCTGACTTTC.